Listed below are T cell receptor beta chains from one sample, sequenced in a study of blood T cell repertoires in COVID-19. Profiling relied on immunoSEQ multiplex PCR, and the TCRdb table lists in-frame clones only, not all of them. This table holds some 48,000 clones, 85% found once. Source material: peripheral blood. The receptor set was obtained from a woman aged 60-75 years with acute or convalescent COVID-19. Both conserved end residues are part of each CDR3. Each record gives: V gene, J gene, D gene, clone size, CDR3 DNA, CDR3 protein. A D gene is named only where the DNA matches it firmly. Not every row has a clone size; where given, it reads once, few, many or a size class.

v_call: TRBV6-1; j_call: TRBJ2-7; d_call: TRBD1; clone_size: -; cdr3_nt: TGTGCCAGCAGTGAAAGCGGACAGGGGGCGCGATACGAGCAGTACTTC; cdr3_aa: CASSESGQGARYEQYF
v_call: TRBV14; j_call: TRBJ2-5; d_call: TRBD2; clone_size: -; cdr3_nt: TGTGCCAGCAGCCGTCGTCTAGCGGGAGCTTTTGAGACCCAGTACTTC; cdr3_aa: CASSRRLAGAFETQYF
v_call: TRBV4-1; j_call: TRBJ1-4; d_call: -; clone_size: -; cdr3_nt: TGCGCCAGCAGCCAACTCGACTCAGCAACTAATGAAAAACTGTTTTTT; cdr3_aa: CASSQLDSATNEKLFF
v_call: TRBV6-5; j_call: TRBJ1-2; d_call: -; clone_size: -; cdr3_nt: TGTGCCAGCAGTCTAAAACCAGGGTATGGCTACACCTTC; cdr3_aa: CASSLKPGYGYTF
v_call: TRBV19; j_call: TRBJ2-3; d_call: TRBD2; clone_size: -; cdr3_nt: TGTGCCAGTATCGGAGCGGGAACTAGCACAGATACGCAGTATTTT; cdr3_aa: CASIGAGTSTDTQYF
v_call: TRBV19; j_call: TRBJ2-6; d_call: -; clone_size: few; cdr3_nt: TGTGCCAGTAGTATCCACAGCTCTGGGGCCAACGTCCTGACTTTC; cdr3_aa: CASSIHSSGANVLTF
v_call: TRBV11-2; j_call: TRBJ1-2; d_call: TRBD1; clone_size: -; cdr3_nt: TGTGCCAGCAGCGGACGGACAGGAGCTAACTATGGCTACACCTTC; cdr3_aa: CASSGRTGANYGYTF
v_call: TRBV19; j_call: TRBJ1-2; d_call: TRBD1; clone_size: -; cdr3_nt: TGTGCCAGTAGTCCAGAGGGACAGGCCTATGGCTACACCTTC; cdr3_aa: CASSPEGQAYGYTF
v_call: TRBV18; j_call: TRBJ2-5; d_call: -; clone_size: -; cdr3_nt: TGTGCCAGCTCACCCGGCAGGGTCGAAGAGACCCAGTACTTC; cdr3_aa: CASSPGRVEETQYF
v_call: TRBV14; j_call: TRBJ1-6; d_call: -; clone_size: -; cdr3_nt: TGTGCCAGCAGCCAAGAGGTGATCGGGAGCTCCTATAATTCACCCCTCCACTTT; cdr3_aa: CASSQEVIGSSYNSPLHF
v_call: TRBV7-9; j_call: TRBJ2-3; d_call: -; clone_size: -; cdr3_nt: TGTGCCAGCAGCTTAGTTGACGGCCGAGGCTCCGATACGCAGTATTTT; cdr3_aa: CASSLVDGRGSDTQYF
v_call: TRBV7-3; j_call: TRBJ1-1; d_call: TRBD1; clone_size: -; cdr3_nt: TGTGCCAGCAGCCTAAACGGACAGGGGGCTGAAGCTTTCTTT; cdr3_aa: CASSLNGQGAEAFF
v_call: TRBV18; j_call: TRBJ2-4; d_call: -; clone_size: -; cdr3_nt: TGTGCCAGCTCACCAATCTCCCGTCCCTCGGAAAACATTCAGTACTTC; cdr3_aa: CASSPISRPSENIQYF
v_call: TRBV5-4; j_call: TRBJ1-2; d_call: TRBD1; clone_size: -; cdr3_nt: TGTGCCAGCAGGGTTGGACAGGGGGTGAATGGCTACACCTTC; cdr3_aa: CASRVGQGVNGYTF
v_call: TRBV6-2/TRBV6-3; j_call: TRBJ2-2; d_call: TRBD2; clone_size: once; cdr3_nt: TGTGCCAGCAGTTACACCTCGAACACGGCGGGAGCCAACACCGGGGAGCTGTTTTTT; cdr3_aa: CASSYTSNTAGANTGELFF
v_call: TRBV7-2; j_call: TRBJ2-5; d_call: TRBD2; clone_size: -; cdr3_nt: TGTGCCAGCAGCGCTTTAGCGGGAGCCAGGGAGACCCAGTACTTC; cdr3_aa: CASSALAGARETQYF
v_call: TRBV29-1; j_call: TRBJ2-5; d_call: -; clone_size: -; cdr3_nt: TGCAGCGTTGTACGAGGAGGGACCCAGTACTTC; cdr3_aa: CSVVRGGTQYF
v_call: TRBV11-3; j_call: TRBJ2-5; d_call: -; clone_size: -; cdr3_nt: TGTGCCAGCAGCTTAGGTTCGGAGATGGGGACCCAGTACTTC; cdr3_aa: CASSLGSEMGTQYF
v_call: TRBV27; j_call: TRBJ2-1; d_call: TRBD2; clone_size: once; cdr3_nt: TGTGCCAGTGGAACCCCTAATAGCGGGAGTGTCTACAATGAGCAGTTCTTC; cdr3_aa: CASGTPNSGSVYNEQFF
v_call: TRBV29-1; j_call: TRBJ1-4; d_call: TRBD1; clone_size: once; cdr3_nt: TGCAGCGGAGGACAGGCTCGAGGTGAAAAACTGTTTTTT; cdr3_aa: CSGGQARGEKLFF
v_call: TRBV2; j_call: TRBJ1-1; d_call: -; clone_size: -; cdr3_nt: TGTGCCAGCAGTGCACATGGTCGGGACACTGAAGCTTTCTTT; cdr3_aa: CASSAHGRDTEAFF
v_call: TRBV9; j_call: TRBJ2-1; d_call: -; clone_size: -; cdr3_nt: TGTGCCAGCAGCCTCGGGGACTACAATGAGCAGTTCTTC; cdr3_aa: CASSLGDYNEQFF
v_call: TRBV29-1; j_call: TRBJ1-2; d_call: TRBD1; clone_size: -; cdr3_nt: TGCAGCGCAACCGGGACAGGACGTAACTATGGCTACACCTTC; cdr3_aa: CSATGTGRNYGYTF
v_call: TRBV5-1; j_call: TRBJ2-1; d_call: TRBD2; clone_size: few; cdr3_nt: TGCGCCAGCAGCCCCAGAAGCGGGGGGGCCGTAAATGAGCAGTTCTTC; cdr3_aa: CASSPRSGGAVNEQFF
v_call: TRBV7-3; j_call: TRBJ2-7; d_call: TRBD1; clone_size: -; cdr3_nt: TGTGCCAGCAGCGACCGGACAGGGGGCGACGAGCAGTACTTC; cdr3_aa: CASSDRTGGDEQYF